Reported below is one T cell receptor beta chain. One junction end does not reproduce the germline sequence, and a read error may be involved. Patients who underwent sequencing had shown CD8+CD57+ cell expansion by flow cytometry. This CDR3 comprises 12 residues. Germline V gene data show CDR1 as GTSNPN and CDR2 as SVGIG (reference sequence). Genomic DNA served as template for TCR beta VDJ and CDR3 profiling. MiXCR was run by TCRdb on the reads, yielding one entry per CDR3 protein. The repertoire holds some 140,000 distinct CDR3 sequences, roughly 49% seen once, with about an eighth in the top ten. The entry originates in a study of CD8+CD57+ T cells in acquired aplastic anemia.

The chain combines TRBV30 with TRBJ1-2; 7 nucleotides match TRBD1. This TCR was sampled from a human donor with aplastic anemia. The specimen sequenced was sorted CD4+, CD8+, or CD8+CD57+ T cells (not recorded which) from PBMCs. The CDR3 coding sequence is TGTGCCTGGACGACAGGGTGGTATGGCTACGCCTTC. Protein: CAWTTGWYGYAF.